The 10 T cell receptor beta chains below were found in one sample sequenced in a study of regulatory T cells in long-lasting Graves disease. Building the TCR beta libraries relied on iRepertoire HTBI primers, and CDR3 regions underwent Arm-PCR. TCRdb used MiXCR to reprocess the multiplex PCR reads, holding one entry per CDR3 protein. The table lists fewer than 450,000 distinct CDR3 sequences, less than 25% of them singletons. Time point here: persistent/refractory GD, antithyroid drugs over 5 years with positive TRAb. From RNA extracted from PBMCs, the TCR library was made. The sample was peripheral blood mononuclear cells (PBMCs), taken when the disease was refractory, from a patient treated with antithyroid drugs. The receptors derive from a female donor with Graves disease.

Ten or more counts support this clonotype. The chain couples TRBV27 to TRBJ1-1, with a tentative D call TRBD1 (6 bases). CDR3 length: 13 residues. CDR1 MNHEY and CDR2 SMNVEV come from the germline V gene (reference sequence). The germline V and J ends were trimmed by 11 bases and 3 bases, with 16 bases remaining between them. The CDR3: CASRDTAYTEAFF. CDR3 coding DNA: TGTGCCTCACGGGACACTGCGTACACTGAAGCTTTCTTT.

A word on this clonotype: Since a far larger clone is one base different, this is likely a read error. The rearrangement joins TRBV6-5 to TRBJ2-5, with a weak D call TRBD1 (6 bases). This CDR3 is built from 15 residues. The germline gives CDR1 MNHEY, CDR2 SVGAGI. The CDR3 DNA sequence: TGTGCCAGCAGTTCAAACAGGGAAGTATGGGAGACCCAGCACTTC. Its protein product is CASSSNREVWETQHF.

A few counts support this clonotype. The V gene is TRBV28, the J gene TRBJ1-1, with D possibly being TRBD1 (5 bases). CDR3 length: 14 residues. Trimming cost V 2 bases and J 1 base, with 8 bases left between them. Germline loops: CDR1 MDHEN, CDR2 SYDVKM. The CDR3 region has the DNA TGTGCCAGCAGTTTACGACAGCCGAACACTGAAGCTTTCTTT. It specifies CASSLRQPNTEAFF.

This clonotype was recorded at least ten times. The chain uses TRBV6-5 and TRBJ2-7; the match to TRBD2 covers 7 bases. CDR1 and CDR2 from the germline V gene are MNHEY and SVGAGI. The CDR3 runs 14 residues. Unmatched junction bases numbered 3, after V lost 2 bases and J lost 2 bases. The CDR3 bases are TGTGCCAGCAGTTACGGACTAGGTACCTACGAGCAGTACTTC. This gives the protein CASSYGLGTYEQYF.

The rearrangement uses TRBV2 and TRBJ2-3, with 9 bases fitting TRBD1. V trimming: 8 bases; J trimming: 0 bases; junction bases outside the gene matches: 6. Germline V gene lookup returns CDR1 SNHLY and CDR2 FYNNEI. This CDR3 spans 15 amino acids. CDR3 sequence: CASRKGQGSTDTQYF. The CDR3 coding sequence is TGTGCCAGCCGCAAGGGACAGGGAAGCACAGATACGCAGTATTTT.

Regarding this clonotype: A much larger clone lies a single base off, so this may be a read error. Given the absence of the conserved phenylalanine or tryptophan at the CDR3 end, a read error is likely. J is TRBJ2-5 and V is TRBV15; TRBD1 matches at 10 bases. The CDR3 has 15 amino acids. J was trimmed by 3 bases and V by 3 bases; bases with no gene match: 4. Germline assignment: CDR1 LNHNV and CDR2 YYDKDF (reference sequence). CDR3 sequence reads: CATSRGGTGEETQYL. CDR3 in DNA: TGTGCCACCAGCAGGGGGGGGACAGGGGAAGAGACCCAGTACCTC.

This clonotype was seen a few times. The genes are TRBV20-1 and TRBJ2-1; the D gene could be TRBD1 or TRBD2 (6 bases each). Germline CDR1 DFQATT, CDR2 SNEGSKA (reference sequence). Trimming removed 6 bases from V and 0 bases from J, with 18 bases in between. This CDR3 has 16 amino acids. This chain's CDR3 is CSARRGVILSYNEQFF. The DNA for the CDR3 is TGCAGTGCCCGGAGGGGGGTCATCCTCTCCTACAATGAGCAGTTCTTC.

The rearrangement joins TRBV27 to TRBJ2-1; TRBD2 aligns across 13 bases. The V gene's germline CDR1 is MNHEY and CDR2 SMNVEV (reference sequence). The V segment lost 5 bases and the J segment 8 bases; nucleotides outside the gene matches: 12. This CDR3 spans 17 amino acids. CDR3 residues: CASSPHTTSGRADEQFF. In DNA, the CDR3 is TGTGCCAGCAGTCCACACACTACTAGCGGGAGGGCCGATGAGCAGTTCTTC.

This clonotype was counted many times. The rearrangement uses TRBV13 and TRBJ2-7; D possibly uses TRBD1 or TRBD2 (6 bases each). V lost 0 bases to trimming and J lost 5 bases, with 11 bases between them. This CDR3 contains 14 residues. Germline lookup yields CDR1 PRHDT and CDR2 FYEKMQ (reference sequence). CDR3 sequence (DNA): TGTGCCAGCAGCTTAGGCCTCGGGGGCAACGAGCAGTACTTC. It translates to CASSLGLGGNEQYF.

This clonotype was seen many times. The V gene is TRBV7-8, the J gene TRBJ2-7, with no clear D. V lost 2 bases and J 5 bases, leaving 4 bases between the germline ends. This CDR3 has 11 amino acids. The germline CDR1 and CDR2 sequences are SGHVS and FQNEAQ. CDR3 protein: CASSLKDEQYF. The CDR3 region has the DNA TGTGCCAGCAGCTTAAAGGACGAGCAGTACTTC.